This entry lists 13 T cell receptor beta chains sequenced from one sample in a study of beta chain features in type 1 diabetes. All of the isolated RNA was reverse transcribed, so expressed TCRB transcripts were sequenced. Data came from immunoSEQ multiplex PCR; TCRdb stores just in-frame clones and leaves some out. The sample records about 140,000 clones, over 8% being singletons. Material: central memory CD4+ T cells from blood. The receptor source for this set is a woman between 40 and 55 years old in good health.

This clone was detected a few times. The rearrangement uses TRBV7-2 and TRBJ1-2; tentative D call: TRBD1 (6 bases). Trimming pared 5 bases from V and 1 base from J, leaving 17 bases between. The germline V gene has CDR1 SGHTA and CDR2 FQGNSA. The CDR3 covers 16 residues. The CDR3 DNA reads TGTGCCAGCAGCGTATCCGGGACAACCCTTAACTATGGCTACACCTTC. Translating gives CASSVSGTTLNYGYTF.

The chain has TRBV18 and TRBJ1-5; D unclear. This CDR3 is 15 amino acids long. Trimming left V 3 bases short and J 2 bases short, with 11 bases between. In germline, CDR1 is KGHSH, CDR2 LQKENI. The CDR3 is CASSPYGAGNQPQHF. The CDR3 bases are TGTGCCAGCTCACCGTACGGAGCGGGCAATCAGCCCCAGCATTTT.

This clone was counted a few times. The chain has TRBV29-1 and TRBJ1-5; 12 nucleotides match TRBD1. Per germline, CDR1 SQVTM and CDR2 ANQGSEA. Trimming removed 4 bases from V and 7 bases from J; junction bases left unmatched: 2. This CDR3 region has 13 residues. CDR3 amino acids: CSVAGTGGQPQHF. CDR3 nucleotides: TGCAGCGTTGCCGGGACAGGGGGCCAGCCCCAGCATTTT.

This clone was recorded a few times. This sequence joins TRBV7-2 and TRBJ2-7; possibly TRBD1 for D (6 bases). Trimming shortened V by 10 bases and J by 2 bases, and 15 bases separated the two germline ends. Germline CDR1 and CDR2: SGHTA and FQGNSA. The CDR3 sequence is 13 residues long. The chain's CDR3 is CATLDRQTYEQYF. The DNA for the CDR3 is TGTGCCACTCTGGACAGACAAACCTACGAGCAGTACTTC.

This clone was seen a few times. The chain recombines TRBV2 with TRBJ1-2, with 7 bases fitting TRBD1. V lost 6 bases to trimming and J lost 4 bases; unmatched junction nucleotides: 8. Germline-derived CDR1 and CDR2 are SNHLY and FYNNEI. CDR3 length equals 14 residues. The CDR3 reads CASRATGVGYGYTF. CDR3 in DNA: TGTGCCAGCAGGGCCACAGGGGTAGGCTATGGCTACACCTTC. The whole variable domain, filled in from reference TRBV2 and TRBJ1-2, reads EPEVTQTPSHQVTQMGQEVILRCVPISNHLYFYWYRQILGQKVEFLVSFYNNEISEKSEIFDDQFSVERPDGSNFTLKIRSTKLEDSAMYFCASRATGVGYGYTFGSGTRLTVV.

This clone was counted many times. The chain recombines TRBV4-1 with TRBJ1-1; TRBD1 agrees at 10 bases. V dropped 7 bases and J dropped 1; count of bases not matched to a gene: 12. The germline V gene encodes CDR1 MGHRA and CDR2 YSYEKL. CDR3 length equals 17 residues. Written as DNA, the CDR3 is TGCGCCAGCAACCTAAAAAGGGACAGGGGACAGAACACTGAAGCTTTCTTT. This gives the protein CASNLKRDRGQNTEAFF.

This chain links TRBV5-1 with TRBJ1-2; 9 bases map to TRBD1. V was clipped by 4 bases and J by 6 bases; unmatched bases: 16. The CDR3 runs to 17 residues. The germline CDR1 and CDR2 sequences are SGHRS and YFSETQ. The CDR3 DNA sequence: TGCGCCAGCAGCCCCACCGGGACAGGGAAAGGTTTGCATGGCTACACCTTC. As protein: CASSPTGTGKGLHGYTF. The full variable domain, in which reference TRBV5-1 and TRBJ1-2 provide the parts outside the CDR3, is KAGVTQTPRYLIKTRGQQVTLSCSPISGHRSVSWYQQTPGQGLQFLFEYFSETQRNKGNFPGRFSGRQFSNSRSEMNVSTLELGDSALYLCASSPTGTGKGLHGYTFGSGTRLTVV.

This clone was seen a few times. The chain employs TRBV5-5 and TRBJ1-5; no firm D call. The CDR3 loop spans 17 amino acids. V dropped 0 bases and J dropped 0 bases, with 13 bases sitting between them. CDR1 and CDR2 (germline): SGHKS, YYEKEE (reference sequence). CDR3 residues: CASSLGGYTNSNQPQHF. The CDR3 DNA is TGTGCCAGCAGCTTGGGAGGGTACACAAATAGCAATCAGCCCCAGCATTTT.

This clone was observed a handful of times. This chain links TRBV27 with TRBJ1-6; the D gene is possibly TRBD1 (5 bases). Germline V CDR1 and CDR2: MNHEY, SMNVEV (reference sequence). The germline V and J ends were trimmed by 8 bases and 6 bases, with 11 bases remaining between them. The CDR3 is 13 amino acids. The CDR3 here is CASVGQGNSPLHF. CDR3 nucleotides: TGTGCCAGCGTAGGGCAGGGTAATTCACCCCTCCACTTT.

This sequence joins TRBV7-9 and TRBJ2-5; 9 bases are shared with TRBD2. Germline trimming cut 1 base from V and 4 bases from J; bases unmatched to any gene: 4. This CDR3 spans 15 amino acids. Germline assignment: CDR1 SEHNR and CDR2 FQNEAQ (reference sequence). The CDR3 region is CASSLGTSEGETQYF. The CDR3 bases are TGTGCCAGCAGCTTAGGGACTAGCGAGGGAGAGACCCAGTACTTC. The entire variable domain, with the rest obtained from reference TRBV7-9 and TRBJ2-5, is as follows: DTGVSQNPRHKITKRGQNVTFRCDPISEHNRLYWYRQTLGQGPEFLTYFQNEAQLEKSRLLSDRFSAERPKGSFSTLEIQRTEQGDSAMYLCASSLGTSEGETQYFGPGTRLLVL.

This chain links TRBV4-3 with TRBJ1-4; D is unresolved. CDR1 is LGHNA and CDR2 is YSLEER in the germline V gene. The V gene lost 0 bases and the J gene lost 5 bases, with 10 bases spanning the gap. The CDR3 length is 15 residues. In DNA, the CDR3 is TGCGCCAGCAGCCAAGAAGCCAGGTCCAATGAAAAACTGTTTTTT. Translated: CASSQEARSNEKLFF.

This clone was seen a handful of times. This chain links TRBV5-4 with TRBJ2-7; 8 bases agree with TRBD2. The germline V gene encodes CDR1 SGHNT and CDR2 YYREEE (reference sequence). CDR3 length: 13 amino acids. V was pared by 4 bases and J by 9 bases, with 9 bases of the junction left unmatched. CDR3 in DNA: TGTGCCAGCAGCGCCGGCGGGGGGTTAGGGCAGTACTTC. It is translated as CASSAGGGLGQYF.

This clone was recorded many times. The chain uses TRBV6-5 and TRBJ1-2, with D unresolved. The CDR3 runs 14 residues. CDR1 MNHEY and CDR2 SVGAGI come from the germline V gene. Trimming left V 2 bases short and J 4 bases short, with 11 bases between. CDR3 loop: CASSYDSAIYGYTF. In DNA form, the CDR3 reads TGTGCCAGCAGTTACGACTCGGCTATCTATGGCTACACCTTC.